The text below deals with one T cell receptor (beta chain). The data derive from a study of blood T cells in healthy people across ages. A second PCR, run for about 6 to 11 cycles, used a sample-barcoded 5' primer plus a J-beta primer mix. TCRdb reanalysed the 5' RACE reads using MiXCR and keeps one entry per CDR3 protein. The repertoire consists of over a million distinct CDR3 sequences, with 35% to 50% occurring once and the leading ten covering 15% to 20%. Trimming shortened V by 6 bases and J by 0 bases, and 18 bases separated the two germline ends. CDR1 and CDR2 (germline): DFQATT, SNEGSKA (reference sequence). The CDR3 consists of 16 residues.

Material: blood. This TCR came from a woman in her fifties or sixties in good health. The chain combines TRBV20-1 with TRBJ2-1; a possible D gene is TRBD2 (6 bases). The CDR3 DNA reads as TGCAGTGCCCGCGGACCAGCGGGCAGCTCCTACAATGAGCAGTTCTTC. It is translated as CSARGPAGSSYNEQFF.